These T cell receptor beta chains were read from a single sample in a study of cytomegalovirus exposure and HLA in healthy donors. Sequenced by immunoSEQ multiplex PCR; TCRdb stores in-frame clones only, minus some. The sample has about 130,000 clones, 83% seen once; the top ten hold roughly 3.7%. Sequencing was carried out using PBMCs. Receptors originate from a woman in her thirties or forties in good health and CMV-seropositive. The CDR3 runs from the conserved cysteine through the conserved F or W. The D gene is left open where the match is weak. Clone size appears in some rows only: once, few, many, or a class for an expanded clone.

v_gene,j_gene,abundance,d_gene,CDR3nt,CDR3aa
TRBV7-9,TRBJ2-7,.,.,TGTGCCAGCAGCGTATTTACAGGGCCGGAGTCCTACGAGCAGTACTTC,CASSVFTGPESYEQYF
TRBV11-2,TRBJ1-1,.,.,TGTGCCAGCAGCTCCCGTTGGGCCGAAGCTTTCTTT,CASSSRWAEAFF
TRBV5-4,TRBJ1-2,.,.,TGTGCCAGCAGCTTGGGAGGGCCAAACTATGGCTACACCTTC,CASSLGGPNYGYTF
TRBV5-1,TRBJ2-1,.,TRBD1,TGCGCCAGCAGCTTGGGGGACAGTTCCTACAATGAGCAGTTCTTC,CASSLGDSSYNEQFF
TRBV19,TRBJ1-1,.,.,TGTGCCAGTAGTACCCTCAGGGACACTGAAGCTTTCTTT,CASSTLRDTEAFF
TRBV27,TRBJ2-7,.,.,TGTGCCAGCAGTTTATACAGCGGCGGGGAGCAGTACTTC,CASSLYSGGEQYF
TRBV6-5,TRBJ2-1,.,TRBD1,TGTGCCAGCAGGGACAGGGGGCATGAGCAGTTCTTC,CASRDRGHEQFF
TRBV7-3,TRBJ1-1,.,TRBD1,TGTGCCAGCAGCTTGACAGGGAGGACTGAAGCTTTCTTT,CASSLTGRTEAFF
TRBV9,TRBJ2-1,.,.,TGTGCCAGCAGCCAAATAGGGGGGGAAAAGCAGTTCTTC,CASSQIGGEKQFF
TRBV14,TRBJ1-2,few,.,TGTGCCAGCAGCCCTCCGGGAACCTATGGCTACACCTTC,CASSPPGTYGYTF
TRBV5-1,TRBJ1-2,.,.,TGCGCCAGCAGTTCGGGATTCTATGGCTACACCTTC,CASSSGFYGYTF
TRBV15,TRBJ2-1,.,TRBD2,TGTGCCACCAGTCCCTATAAAACTATGACTAGCGGACTCTACAATGAGCAGTTCTTC,CATSPYKTMTSGLYNEQFF
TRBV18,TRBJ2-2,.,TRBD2,TGTGCCAGCTCACCGGGAGCGGGAGAAAACACCGGGGAGCTGTTTTTT,CASSPGAGENTGELFF
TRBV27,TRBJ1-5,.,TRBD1,TGTGCCAGCAGTTGGACAGGGGTTAGCAATCAGCCCCAGCATTTT,CASSWTGVSNQPQHF
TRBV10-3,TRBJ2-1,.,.,TGTGCCATCAGTGACCCCCGAGGACTTAACAATGAGCAGTTCTTC,CAISDPRGLNNEQFF
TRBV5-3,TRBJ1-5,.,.,TGTGCCAGAAGCTTGAAGGCCAGGGCCAATCAGCCCCAGCATTTT,CARSLKARANQPQHF
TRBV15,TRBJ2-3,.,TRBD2,TGTGCCACCAGCAGAGTACTAGCGGGAGAAGAGGCAGATACGCAGTATTTT,CATSRVLAGEEADTQYF
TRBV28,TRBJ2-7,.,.,TGTGCCAGCAGTCCCGGGGGTTACGAGCAGTACTTC,CASSPGGYEQYF
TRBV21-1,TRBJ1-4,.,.,TGTGCCAGCAGCAAACATGACAGGTATACTAATGAAAAACTGTTTTTT,CASSKHDRYTNEKLFF
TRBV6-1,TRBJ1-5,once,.,TGTGCCAGCAGTGAATTACAGGGCAATCAGCCCCAGCATTTT,CASSELQGNQPQHF
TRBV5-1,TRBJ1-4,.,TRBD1,TGCGCCAGCAGCCTACCGGGACAGGGGGCTGGAAAACTGTTTTTT,CASSLPGQGAGKLFF
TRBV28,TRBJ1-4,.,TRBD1,TGTGCCAGCAGTTTATCGGGACAGGGAGAAAAACTGTTTTTT,CASSLSGQGEKLFF
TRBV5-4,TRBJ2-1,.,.,TGTGCCAGCAGCCTTGACTATCAAAGCTACAATGAGCAGTTCTTC,CASSLDYQSYNEQFF
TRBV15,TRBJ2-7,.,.,TGTGCCACCAGCAGGAGTCCTTCACACAGAGGGTACGAGCAGTACTTC,CATSRSPSHRGYEQYF
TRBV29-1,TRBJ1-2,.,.,TGCAGCGTGGACCCTACGACAGGATCCTATGGCTACACCTTC,CSVDPTTGSYGYTF
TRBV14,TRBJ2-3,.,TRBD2,TGTGCCAGCAGCCAAGAAACTAGCGGGGGAGTATTAAGTTGGACAGATACGCAGTATTTT,CASSQETSGGVLSWTDTQYF
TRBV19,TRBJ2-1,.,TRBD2,TGTGCCAGTAGGGCTAGCGGGACAGCCTACAATGAGCAGTTCTTC,CASRASGTAYNEQFF
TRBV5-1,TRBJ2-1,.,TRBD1,TGCGCCAGCAGTCCCGGGACAGGGAACTATGAGCAGTTCTTC,CASSPGTGNYEQFF
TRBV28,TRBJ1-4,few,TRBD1,TGTGCCAGCCGGGACAGCCATGAAAAACTGTTTTTT,CASRDSHEKLFF
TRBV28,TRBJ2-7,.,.,TGTGCCAGCAGCACCCTGGGGGAGGTCTGGTGGTACGAGCAGTACTTC,CASSTLGEVWWYEQYF
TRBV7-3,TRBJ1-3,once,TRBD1,TGTGCCAGCAGCCTAACAGGGGGCTCTGGAAACACCATATATTTT,CASSLTGGSGNTIYF
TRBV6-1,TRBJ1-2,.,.,TGTGCCAGCAGTGAACCGGGGTTTGGGGGCTACACCTTC,CASSEPGFGGYTF
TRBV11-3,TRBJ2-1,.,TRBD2,TGTGCCAGCAGCCCCGCCCTAGCGGGAGTCGGTGAGCAGTTCTTC,CASSPALAGVGEQFF
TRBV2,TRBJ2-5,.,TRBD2,TGTGCCAGCAGTCTGAGACTAGCGGGGGCCGGGGAGACCCAGTACTTC,CASSLRLAGAGETQYF
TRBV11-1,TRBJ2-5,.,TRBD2,TGTGCCAGCAGCTTATCGGTCGGGAGGTCGGAGACCCAGTACTTC,CASSLSVGRSETQYF
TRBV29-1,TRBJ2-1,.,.,TGCAGCGTTGCGGGGAGCTCCTACAATGAGCAGTTCTTC,CSVAGSSYNEQFF
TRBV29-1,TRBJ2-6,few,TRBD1,TGCAGCGTGGATTCCGGGACAGGGTCACTCTCTGGGGCCAACGTCCTGACTTTC,CSVDSGTGSLSGANVLTF
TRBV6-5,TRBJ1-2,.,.,TGTGCCAGCGGTACAGGACAGTATGGCGGCTACACCTTC,CASGTGQYGGYTF
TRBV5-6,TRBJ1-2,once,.,TGTGCCAGCAGCCTTGACAATAACTATGGCTACACCTTC,CASSLDNNYGYTF
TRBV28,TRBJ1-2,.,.,TGTGCCAGCAGTTTCGGTTATGGCTACACCTTC,CASSFGYGYTF
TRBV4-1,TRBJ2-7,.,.,TGCGCCAGCAGCCAAGTGGGCAGGAACTACGAGCAGTACTTC,CASSQVGRNYEQYF
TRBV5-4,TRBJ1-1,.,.,TGTGCCAGCAGCCCTAGACAGACCTCGAACACTGAAGCTTTCTTT,CASSPRQTSNTEAFF
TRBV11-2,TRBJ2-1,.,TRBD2,TGTGCCAGCAGCTTGGGGAGACTAGCGGGATCTGATGAGCAGTTCTTC,CASSLGRLAGSDEQFF
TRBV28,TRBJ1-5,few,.,TGTGCCAGCAGTTCACCCCACTCAGAGGCTAGCAATCAGCCCCAGCATTTT,CASSSPHSEASNQPQHF
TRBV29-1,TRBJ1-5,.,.,TGCAGCGCTGGACGGGATGGGAATCAGCCCCAGCATTTT,CSAGRDGNQPQHF
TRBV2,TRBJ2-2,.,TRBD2,TGTGCCAGCAAGGGACTAGGGACCGTCGGGGAGCTGTTTTTT,CASKGLGTVGELFF
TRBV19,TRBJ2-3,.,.,TGTGCCAGTAGTCGGGGGGCGTTAGATACGCAGTATTTT,CASSRGALDTQYF
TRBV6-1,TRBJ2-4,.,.,TGTGCCAGCAGTGAAGTGAGGGCCAAAAACATTCAGTACTTC,CASSEVRAKNIQYF
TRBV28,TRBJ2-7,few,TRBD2,TGTGCCAGCACCCCCGGGACTATCTCCGCCTACGAGCAGTACTTC,CASTPGTISAYEQYF
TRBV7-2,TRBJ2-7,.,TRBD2,TGTGCCAGCAGCTTAGCGGCTAGCGGGAGTCTATCCTACGAGCAGTACTTC,CASSLAASGSLSYEQYF